The clone carrying this T cell receptor (beta chain) was counted once. Antigen specificity is unknown. Repertoires were generated with immunoSEQ multiplex PCR, while TCRdb's copy carries only in-frame clones and drops some. The sample consists of around 110,000 clones, around 94% of them appearing once. The sample comes from a study of siplizumab effects on memory and regulatory T cells. Study results and caveats: Under siplizumab, an average roughly 69% of mappable alloreactive CD4+ clones were Treg-derived, compared with around 25% in controls.

This clonotype was obtained from a human donor in good health. Sequencing was done on a sample of non-Treg CD4+ T cells sorted from blood.

This chain's CDR3 is CASSYGTQASSYEQYF. The CDR3 DNA follows: TGTGCCAGCAGTTACGGGACCCAGGCCTCATCCTACGAGCAGTACTTC. The chain has TRBV6-5 and TRBJ2-7, with D perhaps given as TRBD1 or TRBD2 (5 bases each). The CDR3 runs to 16 residues. V gave up 2 bases and J gave up 1 base, with 15 bases separating them. CDR1 MNHEY and CDR2 SVGAGI come from the germline V gene.